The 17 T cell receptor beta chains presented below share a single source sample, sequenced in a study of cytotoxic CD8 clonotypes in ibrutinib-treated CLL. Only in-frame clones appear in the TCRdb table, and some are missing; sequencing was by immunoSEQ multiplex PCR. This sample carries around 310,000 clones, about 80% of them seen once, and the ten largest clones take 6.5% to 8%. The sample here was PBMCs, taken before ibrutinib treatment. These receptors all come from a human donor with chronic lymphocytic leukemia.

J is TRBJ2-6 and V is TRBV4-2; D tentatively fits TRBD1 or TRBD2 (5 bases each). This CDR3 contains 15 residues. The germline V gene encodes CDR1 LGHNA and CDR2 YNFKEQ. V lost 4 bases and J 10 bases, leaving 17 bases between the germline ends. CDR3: CASSPRETAGNVLTF. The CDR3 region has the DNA TGTGCCAGCAGCCCCAGGGAGACAGCAGGGAACGTCCTGACTTTC.

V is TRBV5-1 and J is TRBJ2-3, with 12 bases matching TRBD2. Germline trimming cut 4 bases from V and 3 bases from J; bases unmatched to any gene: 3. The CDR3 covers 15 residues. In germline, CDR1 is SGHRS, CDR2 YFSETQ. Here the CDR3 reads CASSRGLAGTDTQYF. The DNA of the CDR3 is TGCGCCAGCAGCAGAGGACTAGCGGGAACAGATACGCAGTATTTT.

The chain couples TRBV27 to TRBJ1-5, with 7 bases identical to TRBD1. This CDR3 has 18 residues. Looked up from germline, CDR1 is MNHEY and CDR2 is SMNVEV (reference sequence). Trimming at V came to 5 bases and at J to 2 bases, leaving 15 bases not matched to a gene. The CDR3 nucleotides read TGTGCCAGCAGTAGAACACAGGGGCAAATTACTGGCAATCAGCCCCAGCATTTT. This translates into CASSRTQGQITGNQPQHF.

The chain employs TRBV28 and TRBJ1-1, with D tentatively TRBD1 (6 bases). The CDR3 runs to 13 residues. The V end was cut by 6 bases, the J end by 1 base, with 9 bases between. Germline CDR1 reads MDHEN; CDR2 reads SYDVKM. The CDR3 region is CASRPGQNTEAFF. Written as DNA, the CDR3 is TGTGCCAGCAGACCGGGACAGAACACTGAAGCTTTCTTT.

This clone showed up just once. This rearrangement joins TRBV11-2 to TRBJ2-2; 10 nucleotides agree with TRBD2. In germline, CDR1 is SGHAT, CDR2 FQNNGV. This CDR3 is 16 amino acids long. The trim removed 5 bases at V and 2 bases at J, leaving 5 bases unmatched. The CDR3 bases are TGTGCCAGCAGCCCATCTAGCGGGGGTAACACCGGGGAGCTGTTTTTT. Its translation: CASSPSSGGNTGELFF.

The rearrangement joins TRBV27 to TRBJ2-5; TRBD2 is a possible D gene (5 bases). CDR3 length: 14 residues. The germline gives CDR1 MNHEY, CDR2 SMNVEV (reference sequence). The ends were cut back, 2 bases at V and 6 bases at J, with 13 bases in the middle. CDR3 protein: CASSLSGLMKTQYF. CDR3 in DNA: TGTGCCAGCAGTTTAAGCGGTTTGATGAAGACCCAGTACTTC.

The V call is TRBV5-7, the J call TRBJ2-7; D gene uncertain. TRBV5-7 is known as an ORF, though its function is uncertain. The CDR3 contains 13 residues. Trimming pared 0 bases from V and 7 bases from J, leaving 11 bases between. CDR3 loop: CASSLGPLGEQYF. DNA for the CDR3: TGTGCCAGCAGCTTGGGACCCTTAGGGGAGCAGTACTTC.

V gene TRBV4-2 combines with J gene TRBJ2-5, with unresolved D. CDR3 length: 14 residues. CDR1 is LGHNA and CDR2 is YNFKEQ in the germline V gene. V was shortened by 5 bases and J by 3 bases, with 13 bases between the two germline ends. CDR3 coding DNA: TGTGCCAGCAGCTCAATAAAACAAGAAGAGACCCAGTACTTC. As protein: CASSSIKQEETQYF.

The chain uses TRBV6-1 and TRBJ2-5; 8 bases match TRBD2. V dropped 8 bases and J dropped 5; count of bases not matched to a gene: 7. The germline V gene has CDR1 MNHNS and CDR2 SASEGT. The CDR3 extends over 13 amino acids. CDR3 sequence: CASQGSGVETQYF. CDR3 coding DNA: TGTGCCAGCCAGGGTAGCGGGGTGGAGACCCAGTACTTC.

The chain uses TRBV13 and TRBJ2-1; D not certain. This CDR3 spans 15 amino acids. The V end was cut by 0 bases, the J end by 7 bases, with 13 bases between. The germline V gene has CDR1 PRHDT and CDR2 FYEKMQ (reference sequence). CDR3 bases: TGTGCCAGCAGCTTAGGCCAGAGCCTGGTAAATGAGCAGTTCTTC. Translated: CASSLGQSLVNEQFF.

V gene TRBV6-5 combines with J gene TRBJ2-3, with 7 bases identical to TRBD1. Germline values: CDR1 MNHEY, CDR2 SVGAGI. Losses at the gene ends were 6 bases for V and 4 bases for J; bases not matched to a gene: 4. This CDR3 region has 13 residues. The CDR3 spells CASRIGQADTQYF. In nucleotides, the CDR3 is TGTGCCAGCAGAATCGGACAGGCAGATACGCAGTATTTT.

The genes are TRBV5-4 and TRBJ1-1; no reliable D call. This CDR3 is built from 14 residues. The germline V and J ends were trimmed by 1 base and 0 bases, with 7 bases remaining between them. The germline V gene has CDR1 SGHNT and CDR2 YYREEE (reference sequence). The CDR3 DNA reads TGTGCCAGCAGCTTGAGCAGTATGAACACTGAAGCTTTCTTT. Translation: CASSLSSMNTEAFF.

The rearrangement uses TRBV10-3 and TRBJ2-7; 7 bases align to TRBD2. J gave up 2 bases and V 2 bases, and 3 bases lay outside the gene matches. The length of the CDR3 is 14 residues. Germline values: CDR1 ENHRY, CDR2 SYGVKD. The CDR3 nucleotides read TGTGCCATCAGTGAGCGGCTAGCGGCCTACGAGCAGTACTTC. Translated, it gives CAISERLAAYEQYF.

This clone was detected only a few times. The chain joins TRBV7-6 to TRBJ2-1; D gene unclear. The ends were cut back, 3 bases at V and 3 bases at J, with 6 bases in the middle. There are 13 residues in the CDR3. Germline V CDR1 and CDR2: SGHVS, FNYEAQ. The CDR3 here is CASSFSLYNEQFF. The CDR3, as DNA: TGTGCCAGCAGCTTCTCCCTCTACAATGAGCAGTTCTTC.

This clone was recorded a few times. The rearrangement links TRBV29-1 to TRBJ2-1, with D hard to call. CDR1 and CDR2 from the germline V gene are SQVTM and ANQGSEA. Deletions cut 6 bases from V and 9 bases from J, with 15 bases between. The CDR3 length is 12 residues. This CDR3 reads CSVNRVMREQFF. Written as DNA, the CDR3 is TGCAGCGTAAACCGAGTAATGCGTGAGCAGTTCTTC.

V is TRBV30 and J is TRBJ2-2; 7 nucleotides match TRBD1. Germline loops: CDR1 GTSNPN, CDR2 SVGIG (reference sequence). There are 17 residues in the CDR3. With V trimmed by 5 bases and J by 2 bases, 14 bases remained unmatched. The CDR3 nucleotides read TGTGCCTGGTTAGCCCGATGGGGACAGCAAAACACCGGGGAGCTGTTTTTT. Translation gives CAWLARWGQQNTGELFF.

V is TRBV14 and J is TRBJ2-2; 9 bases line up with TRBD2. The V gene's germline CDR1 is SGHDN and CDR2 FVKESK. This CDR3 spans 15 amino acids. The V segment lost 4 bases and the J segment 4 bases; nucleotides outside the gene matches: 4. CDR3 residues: CASSRVAGVTGELFF. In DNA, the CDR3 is TGTGCCAGCAGCCGTGTAGCGGGAGTCACCGGGGAGCTGTTTTTT. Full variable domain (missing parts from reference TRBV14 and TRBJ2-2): EAGVTQFPSHSVIEKGQTVTLRCDPISGHDNLYWYRRVMGKEIKFLLHFVKESKQDESGMPNNRFLAERTGGTYSTLKVQPAELEDSGVYFCASSRVAGVTGELFFGEGSRLTVL.